This T cell receptor (beta chain) came from a study of T cell responses to AZD1222 COVID-19 vaccine. Generated by immunoSEQ multiplex PCR, the TCRdb table keeps only in-frame clones and is missing some. The sample includes 100,000 or so clones, 86% of them seen just once. The CDR3 runs to 14 residues. CDR1 is SQVTM, CDR2 ANQGSEA, per germline. V was clipped by 4 bases and J by 6 bases; unmatched bases: 8. The rearrangement uses TRBV29-1 and TRBJ2-7, with TRBD2 matching over 11 bases. This sample comprised peripheral blood, obtained on day 0 of AZD1222 vaccination. This TCR was sampled from an adult in good health. CDR3 coding DNA: TGCAGCGTTGGGGCTAGCGGGGGGAAGTCCGAGCAGTACTTC. The encoded protein is CSVGASGGKSEQYF.